A selection of T cell receptor beta chains follows, all from one sample in a study of OX40 agonist ivuxolimab in advanced cancers. The protocol was immunoSEQ multiplex PCR, while the TCRdb copy is restricted to in-frame clones and leaves out a portion. The sample shows approximately 82,000 clones, around 89% of them seen only once. This specimen consisted of CD4+ or CD8+ T cells sorted from blood, obtained in a trial of the OX40 agonist ivuxolimab. Source of these receptors: an adult with an advanced solid tumor such as melanoma, head and neck, liver or kidney cancer. Both conserved end residues are trimmed from each CDR3. A D gene is named only where the DNA matches it firmly.

v_gene: TRBV5-1; j_gene: TRBJ2-7; d_gene: NA; CDR3aa: ASSSYYEQY
v_gene: TRBV19; j_gene: NA; d_gene: NA; CDR3aa: ATSTASPSDEQY
v_gene: TRBV2; j_gene: TRBJ2-1; d_gene: NA; CDR3aa: ASSQERDEQF
v_gene: TRBV28; j_gene: TRBJ2-3; d_gene: NA; CDR3aa: ASSPQGLGDTQY
v_gene: TRBV7-2; j_gene: TRBJ2-3; d_gene: TRBD2; CDR3aa: ASSLGTSSYTQY
v_gene: TRBV7-6; j_gene: TRBJ1-1; d_gene: NA; CDR3aa: ASSLGQATEAF
v_gene: TRBV4-1; j_gene: TRBJ2-2; d_gene: TRBD1; CDR3aa: ASSPGTGWAGELF
v_gene: TRBV5-1; j_gene: TRBJ2-3; d_gene: NA; CDR3aa: ASSLLRIPDTQY
v_gene: TRBV12-5; j_gene: TRBJ1-2; d_gene: NA; CDR3aa: ASGLQGYGYT
v_gene: TRBV11-2; j_gene: TRBJ2-2; d_gene: NA; CDR3aa: ASSPREGTGELF
v_gene: TRBV2; j_gene: TRBJ2-5; d_gene: NA; CDR3aa: ASSSEYQETQY
v_gene: TRBV7-9; j_gene: TRBJ2-7; d_gene: TRBD1; CDR3aa: ASSLTRDRGLYEQY
v_gene: TRBV7-9; j_gene: TRBJ1-6; d_gene: NA; CDR3aa: ASSLGGRGNSPLH
v_gene: TRBV20-1; j_gene: TRBJ2-1; d_gene: NA; CDR3aa: STSKGDEQF
v_gene: TRBV19; j_gene: TRBJ2-1; d_gene: TRBD1; CDR3aa: ASTSGQGGRSEQF
v_gene: TRBV2; j_gene: TRBJ1-2; d_gene: NA; CDR3aa: ASSEAATGYGYT
v_gene: TRBV11-2; j_gene: TRBJ2-7; d_gene: TRBD1; CDR3aa: ASSISQGAGSHEQY
v_gene: TRBV18; j_gene: TRBJ2-7; d_gene: NA; CDR3aa: ASSPNKDYEQY
v_gene: TRBV6-1; j_gene: TRBJ2-5; d_gene: NA; CDR3aa: ASSDWGGRETQY
v_gene: TRBV7-9; j_gene: TRBJ2-7; d_gene: TRBD1; CDR3aa: ASSLSGGDYEQY
v_gene: TRBV5-6; j_gene: TRBJ2-2; d_gene: NA; CDR3aa: ASSPDWVGELF
v_gene: TRBV6-1; j_gene: TRBJ2-1; d_gene: TRBD2; CDR3aa: ASRGLAALSSYNEQF
v_gene: TRBV2; j_gene: TRBJ1-2; d_gene: TRBD1; CDR3aa: ASYEWDSSNYGYT
v_gene: TRBV28; j_gene: TRBJ1-5; d_gene: NA; CDR3aa: ASSSGGLGQPQH
v_gene: TRBV5-8; j_gene: TRBJ2-5; d_gene: TRBD2; CDR3aa: ASSPGAGGFQETQY
v_gene: TRBV29-1; j_gene: TRBJ1-1; d_gene: NA; CDR3aa: SVNPGGITEAF
v_gene: TRBV5-1; j_gene: TRBJ2-5; d_gene: NA; CDR3aa: ASSATRQGRGETQY
v_gene: TRBV10-3; j_gene: TRBJ2-7; d_gene: TRBD1; CDR3aa: AIRDSSYEQY
v_gene: TRBV6-5; j_gene: TRBJ1-4; d_gene: NA; CDR3aa: ASSYFNSGEKLF
v_gene: TRBV7-9; j_gene: TRBJ2-7; d_gene: TRBD2; CDR3aa: ASSLGRSGLAGYEQY